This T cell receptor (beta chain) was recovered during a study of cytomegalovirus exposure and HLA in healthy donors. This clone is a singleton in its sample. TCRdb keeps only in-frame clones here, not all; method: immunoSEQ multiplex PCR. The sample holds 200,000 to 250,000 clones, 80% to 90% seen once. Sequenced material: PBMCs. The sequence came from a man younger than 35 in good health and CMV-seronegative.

The CDR3 DNA reads TGTGCCAGCAGCAGGGGGTGGGATACGCAGTATTTT. This codes for CASSRGWDTQYF. The chain employs TRBV7-8 and TRBJ2-3; TRBD1 is a possible D gene (6 bases). The length of the CDR3 is 12 residues. The ends were cut back, 5 bases at V and 6 bases at J, with 9 bases in the middle. Germline assignment: CDR1 SGHVS and CDR2 FQNEAQ.